Below, 2 T cell receptor beta chains from the same sample are listed, as sequenced in a study of blood T cell repertoires in COVID-19. Generated by immunoSEQ multiplex PCR, the TCRdb table keeps only in-frame clones and is missing some. The sample contains about 170,000 clones, around 86% of which appear only once. The sample taken for sequencing was peripheral blood. These receptors all stem from a man between 65 and 85 years old with acute or convalescent COVID-19.

A remark on this clone: A much bigger clone sits one base away, suggesting this may be a read error. The rearrangement links TRBV7-2 to TRBJ2-5, with D possibly being TRBD2 (5 bases). The CDR3 loop spans 13 amino acids. Germline CDR1 and CDR2: SGHTA and FQGNSA. V was pared by 5 bases and J by 2 bases, with 9 bases between. CDR3 loop: CASSRGSQETQYF. The CDR3 DNA reads as TGTGCCAGCAGCCGAGGGTCTCAAGAGACCCAGTACTTC. The variable domain in full, with the rest retrieved from reference TRBV7-2 and TRBJ2-5, is GAGVSQSPSNKVTEKGKDVELRCDPISGHTALYWYRQSLGQGLEFLIYFQGNSAPDKSGLPSDRFSAERTGGSVSTLTIQRTQQEDSAVYLCASSRGSQETQYFGPGTRLLVL.

This clone was observed once. The chain has TRBV9 and TRBJ1-6; 10 bases are a match to TRBD1. This CDR3 has 13 residues. V lost 3 bases, J lost 9 bases, and 0 bases stayed unmatched. Germline V gene data show CDR1 as SGDLS and CDR2 as YYNGEE. The CDR3 here is CASSGTGGSPLHF. The CDR3 bases are TGTGCCAGCAGCGGGACAGGGGGTTCACCCCTCCACTTT. Based on the CDR3 plus reference TRBV9 and TRBJ1-6, the full variable domain is DSGVTQTPKHLITATGQRVTLRCSPRSGDLSVYWYQQSLDQGLQFLIQYYNGEERAKGNILERFSAQQFPDLHSELNLSSLELGDSALYFCASSGTGGSPLHFGNGTRLTVT.